A single T cell receptor beta chain is shown here with its context. The donors, all healthy, were Caucasians living in Russia, aged roughly 6 to 100. This sample was taken from a study of blood T cells in healthy people across ages. In germline, CDR1 is SGHRS, CDR2 YFSETQ. The CDR3 has 14 residues. With 4 bases removed from V and 2 bases from J, the gap between germline ends came to 12 bases. It was with a sample-barcoded 5' primer and a J-beta primer mix that a second PCR of roughly 7 to 12 cycles was run. TCRdb independently ran MiXCR on the 5' RACE reads; one entry per CDR3 protein. Of over a million distinct CDR3 sequences detected, around 45% appear once; the ten largest clones hold under 20%.

This chain connects TRBV5-1 to TRBJ2-5; maybe TRBD1 (5 bases). The sample comprised blood. The sequence was collected from a woman aged 60-70 years in good health. This CDR3 is CASSVGRTQETQYF. DNA for the CDR3: TGCGCCAGCAGCGTGGGTCGGACACAAGAGACCCAGTACTTC.